This TCR beta chain stems from a study of T cells expressing NK-cell markers. Study details: Of eight sequenced donors, seven were HCMV-seropositive and one HCMV-seronegative. The study, taken as a whole, reports: There were a handful of donors in whom these clonotypes also led the CD3+CD56-NKG2C+ fraction. Dominant NKG2C+ clonotypes accounted for about 1.0-8% of CD8+ T cells in about 6 donors.

In generating TCR beta cDNA, 5'RACE template switching with UMIs was used. From its re-call of the 5' RACE reads, TCRdb lists each CDR3 protein once, without DNA. The repertoire table contains roughly 450,000 distinct CDR3 sequences. The CDR3 has 14 amino acids. Of note for this clonotype: Antigen specificity is unknown.

The sequence derives from a woman aged 50 to 65 in good health. The chain combines TRBV12-3 or TRBV12-4 with TRBJ2-1; TCRdb returns TRBD2, unconfirmable since there is no DNA. The sequenced sample was blood T cells: a sorted CD56 or NKG2C T cell subset, CD4+ or CD8+ T cells, or bulk PBMC T cells (not recorded which). CDR3 amino acids: CASSLRRTYNEQFF.